A selection of T cell receptor beta chains follows, all from one sample in a study of blood T cell repertoires in COVID-19. Profiled with immunoSEQ multiplex PCR; TCRdb holds only in-frame clones, not every one. The table records hundreds of thousands of clones, about nine tenths of them present only once. Input material: peripheral blood. Receptors were obtained from a man between 60 and 75 years old who had recovered from COVID-19. Each CDR3 is given with its conserved first and last residue. A D gene is named only where the DNA matches it firmly. Expanded clones get a size class; other rows say once, few or many, or leave the size out.

v_call: TRBV5-1
d_call: TRBD1
clone_size: .
j_call: TRBJ1-6
cdr3_aa: CASSTDRPYNSPLHF
cdr3_nt: TGCGCCAGCAGTACGGACAGGCCCTATAATTCACCCCTCCACTTT

v_call: TRBV3-1/TRBV3-2
d_call: TRBD1
clone_size: .
j_call: TRBJ1-1
cdr3_aa: CASSPTNRGSNTEAFF
cdr3_nt: TGTGCCAGCAGCCCTACGAACAGGGGATCGAACACTGAAGCTTTCTTT

v_call: TRBV19
d_call: TRBD1
clone_size: .
j_call: TRBJ2-7
cdr3_aa: CASSMGQEDEQYF
cdr3_nt: TGTGCCAGTAGTATGGGACAGGAGGACGAGCAGTACTTC

v_call: TRBV18
d_call: TRBD1
clone_size: .
j_call: TRBJ1-2
cdr3_aa: CASSPSGGYGYTF
cdr3_nt: TGTGCCAGCTCTCCCTCAGGGGGCTATGGCTACACCTTC

v_call: TRBV5-1
d_call: .
clone_size: few
j_call: TRBJ1-3
cdr3_aa: CASSLTRVEPSGNTIYF
cdr3_nt: TGCGCCAGCAGCTTGACTCGGGTCGAGCCCTCTGGAAACACCATATATTTT

v_call: TRBV30
d_call: TRBD1
clone_size: .
j_call: TRBJ1-6
cdr3_aa: CAWSRMTGDNSPLHF
cdr3_nt: TGTGCCTGGAGTCGGATGACAGGGGATAATTCACCCCTCCACTTT

v_call: TRBV18
d_call: TRBD2
clone_size: .
j_call: TRBJ2-2
cdr3_aa: CASSPATSGVYTGELFF
cdr3_nt: TGTGCCAGCTCACCGGCGACTAGCGGGGTTTACACCGGGGAGCTGTTTTTT

v_call: TRBV28
d_call: .
clone_size: .
j_call: TRBJ1-1
cdr3_aa: CASSDYRADAFF
cdr3_nt: TGTGCCAGCAGTGACTACAGGGCTGACGCTTTCTTT

v_call: TRBV15
d_call: .
clone_size: .
j_call: TRBJ1-1
cdr3_aa: CATSRTGYTEAFF
cdr3_nt: TGTGCCACCAGCCGTACAGGGTACACTGAAGCTTTCTTT

v_call: TRBV27
d_call: TRBD2
clone_size: once
j_call: TRBJ2-3
cdr3_aa: CASSWGGRTDTQYF
cdr3_nt: TGTGCCAGCAGTTGGGGGGGACGCACAGATACGCAGTATTTT

v_call: TRBV18
d_call: TRBD1
clone_size: .
j_call: TRBJ2-7
cdr3_aa: CASSPGQNYEQYF
cdr3_nt: TGTGCCAGCTCACCGGGACAGAACTACGAGCAGTACTTC

v_call: TRBV6-5
d_call: .
clone_size: .
j_call: TRBJ2-7
cdr3_aa: CASSYNYYEQYF
cdr3_nt: TGTGCCAGCAGTTATAACTACTACGAGCAGTACTTC

v_call: TRBV11-1
d_call: TRBD1
clone_size: .
j_call: TRBJ2-2
cdr3_aa: CASSPRDRGNGELFF
cdr3_nt: TGTGCCAGCAGCCCTCGGGACAGGGGTAACGGGGAGCTGTTTTTT

v_call: TRBV6-2/TRBV6-3
d_call: .
clone_size: .
j_call: TRBJ1-1
cdr3_aa: CASSYLVGGTEAFF
cdr3_nt: TGTGCCAGCAGCTACTTGGTTGGGGGGACTGAAGCTTTCTTT

v_call: TRBV2
d_call: .
clone_size: .
j_call: TRBJ1-2
cdr3_aa: CASSESGGYTF
cdr3_nt: TGTGCCAGCAGTGAATCAGGTGGCTACACCTTC

v_call: TRBV10-3
d_call: .
clone_size: .
j_call: TRBJ1-5
cdr3_aa: CAISRGGSGQPQHF
cdr3_nt: TGTGCCATCAGTCGGGGGGGAAGTGGTCAGCCCCAGCATTTT

v_call: TRBV5-8
d_call: TRBD1
clone_size: .
j_call: TRBJ1-6
cdr3_aa: CASSLYRGGSPLHF
cdr3_nt: TGTGCCAGCAGCTTATACAGGGGTGGCTCACCCCTCCACTTT

v_call: TRBV19
d_call: TRBD1
clone_size: .
j_call: TRBJ1-5
cdr3_aa: CASSRRTGYNQPQHF
cdr3_nt: TGTGCCAGTAGTCGACGGACAGGGTACAATCAGCCCCAGCATTTT

v_call: TRBV15
d_call: .
clone_size: .
j_call: TRBJ2-7
cdr3_aa: CATSRVGDKSSYEQYF
cdr3_nt: TGTGCCACCAGCAGAGTTGGGGACAAAAGCTCCTACGAGCAGTACTTC

v_call: TRBV5-1
d_call: TRBD1
clone_size: .
j_call: TRBJ1-6
cdr3_aa: CASSQGGPNSPLHF
cdr3_nt: TGCGCCAGCAGTCAGGGGGGACCTAATTCACCCCTCCACTTT

v_call: TRBV19
d_call: .
clone_size: .
j_call: TRBJ1-3
cdr3_aa: CASRRDTRTSGNTIYF
cdr3_nt: TGTGCCAGTAGACGGGACACTCGAACATCTGGAAACACCATATATTTT

v_call: TRBV19
d_call: TRBD1
clone_size: .
j_call: TRBJ1-5
cdr3_aa: CASSRQGRGQPQHF
cdr3_nt: TGTGCCAGTAGTAGACAGGGAAGAGGGCAGCCCCAGCATTTT

v_call: TRBV28
d_call: .
clone_size: .
j_call: TRBJ2-2
cdr3_aa: CASSFFGELFF
cdr3_nt: TGTGCCAGCAGTTTCTTTGGGGAGCTGTTTTTT

v_call: TRBV12-5
d_call: TRBD2
clone_size: .
j_call: TRBJ2-1
cdr3_aa: CASGPQMAGGLYNEQFF
cdr3_nt: TGTGCTAGTGGTCCTCAGATGGCGGGGGGGCTTTACAATGAGCAGTTCTTC

v_call: TRBV2
d_call: .
clone_size: .
j_call: TRBJ1-6
cdr3_aa: CARQSSYNSPLHF
cdr3_nt: TGTGCCAGACAGAGCTCCTATAATTCACCCCTCCACTTT

v_call: TRBV6-5
d_call: TRBD2
clone_size: .
j_call: TRBJ2-3
cdr3_aa: CASRRRTRSDTQYF
cdr3_nt: TGTGCCAGCAGACGCCGGACTAGGTCCGATACGCAGTATTTT

v_call: TRBV2
d_call: .
clone_size: .
j_call: TRBJ1-6
cdr3_aa: CASSQRTNSPLHF
cdr3_nt: TGTGCCAGCAGTCAGCGGACTAATTCACCCCTCCACTTT

v_call: TRBV7-9
d_call: TRBD1
clone_size: once
j_call: TRBJ1-5
cdr3_aa: CASSLVGTGYVDAQPQHF
cdr3_nt: TGTGCCAGCAGCTTAGTTGGGACAGGGTACGTGGATGCTCAGCCCCAGCATTTT